The 18 T cell receptor beta chains below come from one sample, sequenced in a study of T cell responses to AZD1222 COVID-19 vaccine. The data were produced by immunoSEQ multiplex PCR, yet TCRdb's version contains in-frame clones alone and is incomplete. The repertoire holds about 120,000 clones, with around nine tenths as singletons. This specimen was peripheral blood, taken 28 days after the second AZD1222 dose. Receptors were obtained from an adult who received the AZD1222 COVID-19 vaccine.

In this sample, this clone turned up a few times. This chain uses TRBV4-3 with TRBJ2-1, with 12 bases identical to TRBD2. The germline CDR1 and CDR2 sequences are LGHNA and YSLEER. The V and J ends lost 1 base and 10 bases, in that order; junction bases with no gene match: 11. This CDR3 is built from 17 residues. The CDR3 coding sequence is TGCGCCAGCAGCCAAGGCCGGACTAGCGGGATGACTGAGGAGCAGTTCTTC. Protein product: CASSQGRTSGMTEEQFF.

The chain joins TRBV19 to TRBJ2-5, with 8 nucleotides matching TRBD1. Germline V gives CDR1 LNHDA, CDR2 SQIVND (reference sequence). J was trimmed by 1 base and V by 2 bases; bases with no gene match: 3. This CDR3 contains 15 residues. DNA of the CDR3: TGTGCCAGTAGTATATGGGACAGGCGCCAAGAGACCCAGTACTTC. Protein: CASSIWDRRQETQYF.

The CDR3 nucleotides read TGTGCCAGCAGGGAGCCGGGACAGGGGTACGCTTTCTTT. Its translation: CASREPGQGYAFF. The chain links TRBV27 to TRBJ1-1; TRBD1 aligns across 10 bases. The CDR3 contains 13 residues. V trimming: 6 bases; J trimming: 11 bases; junction bases outside the gene matches: 9. The germline V gene encodes CDR1 MNHEY and CDR2 SMNVEV (reference sequence).

The rearrangement uses TRBV18 and TRBJ2-1, with TRBD1 identical over 10 bases. J was trimmed by 9 bases and V by 3 bases; bases with no gene match: 11. This CDR3 region has 16 residues. Germline V CDR1 and CDR2: KGHSH, LQKENI. DNA for the CDR3: TGTGCCAGCTCACCCACGACAGGGGGCATCTGGGGTGAGCAGTTCTTC. It encodes CASSPTTGGIWGEQFF.

The V and J genes are TRBV19 and TRBJ2-7; 9 positions match TRBD1. V was pared by 4 bases and J by 3 bases, with 1 base of the junction left unmatched. CDR1 and CDR2 (germline): LNHDA, SQIVND (reference sequence). This CDR3 is built from 13 residues. CDR3 in amino acids: CASSRDRDYEQYF. CDR3 sequence (DNA): TGTGCCAGTAGTAGGGACAGGGACTACGAGCAGTACTTC.

J is TRBJ1-4 and V is TRBV19, with a weak D call TRBD1 (5 bases). The CDR3 extends over 14 amino acids. Germline CDR1 reads LNHDA; CDR2 reads SQIVND (reference sequence). V lost 5 bases and J 7 bases, leaving 14 bases between the germline ends. CDR3 DNA: TGTGCCAGTAGTGGGCCGGGGGAATTTGAAAAACTGTTTTTT. This encodes CASSGPGEFEKLFF.

This clone was seen more than once but under ten times. The DNA of the CDR3 is TGTGCCACCGGATCGACCGCCAGCGTTCATGAGCAGTTCTTC. This gives the protein CATGSTASVHEQFF. This chain uses TRBV24-1 with TRBJ2-1; D unresolved. Germline values: CDR1 KGHDR, CDR2 SFDVKD. This CDR3 spans 14 amino acids. Trimming removed 9 bases at V and 8 bases at J, with 19 bases between.

For the CDR3, the DNA is TGTGCCAGCAGCTCCGGAGGGGTAGCGGGGGGCCTTGGCCCCTACGGGGAGCTGTTTTTT. It is translated as CASSSGGVAGGLGPYGELFF. The gene calls are TRBV7-6 and TRBJ2-2; 10 bases match TRBD2. CDR1 and CDR2 (germline): SGHVS, FNYEAQ. Trimming at V came to 4 bases and at J to 7 bases, leaving 21 bases not matched to a gene. CDR3 length equals 20 residues. Drawing the rest from reference TRBV7-6 and TRBJ2-2, the complete variable domain is GAGVSQSPRYKVTKRGQDVALRCDPISGHVSLYWYRQALGQGPEFLTYFNYEAQQDKSGLPNDRFSAERPEGSISTLTIQRTEQRDSAMYRCASSSGGVAGGLGPYGELFFGEGSRLTVL.

The chain links TRBV11-3 to TRBJ2-5; D is tentatively TRBD1 or TRBD2 (6 bases each). Trimming removed 6 bases at V and 5 bases at J, with 13 bases between. CDR1 SGHNT and CDR2 YENEEA come from the germline V gene. The CDR3 covers 13 residues. CDR3 region: CASRRGGSETQYF. In DNA, the CDR3 is TGTGCCAGCAGGAGAGGGGGGTCCGAGACCCAGTACTTC.

J is TRBJ2-3 and V is TRBV7-9; D ambiguous. CDR1 and CDR2 (germline): SEHNR, FQNEAQ (reference sequence). There are 11 residues in the CDR3. The germline V and J ends were trimmed by 2 bases and 4 bases, with 1 base remaining between them. The CDR3 DNA is TGTGCCAGCAGCTTATCAGATACGCAGTATTTT. This codes for CASSLSDTQYF.

The chain employs TRBV7-2 and TRBJ2-4; no clear D. The CDR3 consists of 13 residues. Germline V gene data show CDR1 as SGHTA and CDR2 as FQGNSA. V was shortened by 0 bases and J by 2 bases, with 2 bases between the two germline ends. The CDR3 nucleotides are TGTGCCAGCAGCTTAGCCCCCAAAAACATTCAGTACTTC. Protein: CASSLAPKNIQYF.

The chain couples TRBV4-1 to TRBJ1-2, with 8 bases that match TRBD1. The germline V gene has CDR1 MGHRA and CDR2 YSYEKL. The CDR3 covers 15 residues. The ends lost 3 bases at V and 4 bases at J; junction bases unmatched: 7. The CDR3 sequence is CASSQWTGRSYGYTF. For the CDR3, the DNA is TGCGCCAGCAGCCAGTGGACAGGGAGAAGCTATGGCTACACCTTC.

The chain uses TRBV4-1 and TRBJ2-1; D gene uncertain. Trimming left V 0 bases short and J 4 bases short, with 16 bases between. Germline CDR1 MGHRA, CDR2 YSYEKL. The CDR3 is 17 residues long. CDR3 sequence: CASSQEGSQTLYNEQFF. In DNA, the CDR3 is TGCGCCAGCAGCCAAGAAGGGTCCCAAACCCTATACAATGAGCAGTTCTTC.

This clone was seen only once. The chain uses TRBV7-3 and TRBJ2-3; 14 nucleotides agree with TRBD2. The CDR3 has 14 amino acids. Germline trimming cut 7 bases from V and 5 bases from J; bases unmatched to any gene: 2. Looked up from germline, CDR1 is SGHTA and CDR2 is FQGTGA. The CDR3: CASIGLAGGDTQYF. The CDR3 DNA reads TGTGCCAGCATCGGACTAGCGGGGGGAGATACGCAGTATTTT.

The V gene is TRBV20-1, the J gene TRBJ2-3; D remains unclear. With 3 bases removed from V and 11 bases from J, the gap between germline ends came to 12 bases. The germline V gene encodes CDR1 DFQATT and CDR2 SNEGSKA (reference sequence). This CDR3 has 11 amino acids. The CDR3: CSASDAAWQYF. As DNA, the CDR3 is TGCAGTGCTAGTGATGCGGCTTGGCAGTATTTT.

The chain combines TRBV30 with TRBJ1-1; possible D gene TRBD1, 6 bases. CDR3 length equals 11 residues. Trimming took off 4 bases at V and 8 bases at J, with 11 bases between the two ends. The V gene's germline CDR1 is GTSNPN and CDR2 SVGIG (reference sequence). CDR3 amino acids: CAWIGGGEAFF. The DNA of the CDR3 is TGTGCCTGGATAGGGGGGGGAGAAGCTTTCTTT.

The chain couples TRBV7-9 to TRBJ2-1; D might be TRBD1 (5 bases). This CDR3 has 14 residues. In germline, CDR1 is SEHNR, CDR2 FQNEAQ (reference sequence). V was pared by 4 bases and J by 4 bases, with 11 bases between. The CDR3 nucleotides read TGTGCCAGCAGCTCGGCAGGGCCGTACAATGAGCAGTTCTTC. This codes for CASSSAGPYNEQFF.

The chain joins TRBV4-3 to TRBJ1-2; D call uncertain. Deletions cut 1 base from V and 4 bases from J, with 10 bases between. Per the germline V gene, CDR1 is LGHNA and CDR2 is YSLEER. There are 14 residues in the CDR3. CDR3 bases: TGCGCCAGCAGCCAAGGGGGAGACCTCTATGGCTACACCTTC. Protein product: CASSQGGDLYGYTF.